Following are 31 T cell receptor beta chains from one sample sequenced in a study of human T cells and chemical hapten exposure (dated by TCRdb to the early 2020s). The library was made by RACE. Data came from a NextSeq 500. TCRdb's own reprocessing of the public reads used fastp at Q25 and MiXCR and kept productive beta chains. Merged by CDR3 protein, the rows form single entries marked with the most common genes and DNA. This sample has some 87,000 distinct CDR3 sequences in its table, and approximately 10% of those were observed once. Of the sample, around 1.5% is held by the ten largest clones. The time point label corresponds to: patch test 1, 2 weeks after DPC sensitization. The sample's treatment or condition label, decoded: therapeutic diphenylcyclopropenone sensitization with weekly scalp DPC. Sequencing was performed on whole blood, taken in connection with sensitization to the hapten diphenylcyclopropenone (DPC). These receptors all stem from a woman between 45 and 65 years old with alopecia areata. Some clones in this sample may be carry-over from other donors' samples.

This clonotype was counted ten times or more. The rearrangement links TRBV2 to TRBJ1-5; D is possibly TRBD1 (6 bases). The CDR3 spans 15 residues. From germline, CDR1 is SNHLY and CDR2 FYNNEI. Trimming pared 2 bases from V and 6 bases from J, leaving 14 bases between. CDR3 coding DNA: TGTGCCAGCAGTGAACAGGGCAGGGGCACTCAGCCCCAGCATTTT. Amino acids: CASSEQGRGTQPQHF. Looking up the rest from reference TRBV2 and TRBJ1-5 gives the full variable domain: EPEVTQTPSHQVTQMGQEVILRCVPISNHLYFYWYRQILGQKVEFLVSFYNNEISEKSEIFDDQFSVERPDGSNFTLKIRSTKLEDSAMYFCASSEQGRGTQPQHFGDGTRLSIL.

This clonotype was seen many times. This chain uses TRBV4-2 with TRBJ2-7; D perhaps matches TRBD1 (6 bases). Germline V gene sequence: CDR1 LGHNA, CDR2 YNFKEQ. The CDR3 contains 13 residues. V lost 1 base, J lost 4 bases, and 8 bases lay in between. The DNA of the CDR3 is TGTGCCAGCAGCCAAGGCACAGGGTACGAGCAGTACTTC. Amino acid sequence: CASSQGTGYEQYF.

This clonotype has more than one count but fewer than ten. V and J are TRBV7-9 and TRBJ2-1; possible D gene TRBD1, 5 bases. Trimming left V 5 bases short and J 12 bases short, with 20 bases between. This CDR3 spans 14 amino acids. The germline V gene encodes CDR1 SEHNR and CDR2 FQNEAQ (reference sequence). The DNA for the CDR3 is TGTGCCAGCAGCCTGTCAAGATTAGGACAAGGGCAGTTCTTC. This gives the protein CASSLSRLGQGQFF. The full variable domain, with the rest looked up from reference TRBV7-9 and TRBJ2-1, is DTGVSQNPRHKITKRGQNVTFRCDPISEHNRLYWYRQTLGQGPEFLTYFQNEAQLEKSRLLSDRFSAERPKGSFSTLEIQRTEQGDSAMYLCASSLSRLGQGQFFGPGTRLTVL.

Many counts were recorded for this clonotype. CDR3 protein: CASGYIVGSNTEAFF. The CDR3 DNA follows: TGTGCCAGCGGATACATTGTGGGGTCGAACACTGAAGCTTTCTTT. The chain carries TRBV12-3 or TRBV12-4 and TRBJ1-1, with no clear D. The CDR3 runs 15 residues. V gave up 8 bases and J gave up 1 base, with 17 bases separating them.

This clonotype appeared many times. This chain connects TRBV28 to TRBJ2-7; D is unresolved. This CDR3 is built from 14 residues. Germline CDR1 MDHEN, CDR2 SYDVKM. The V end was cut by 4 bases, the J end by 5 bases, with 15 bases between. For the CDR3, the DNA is TGTGCCAGCAGTTCCGCCCGCCGGAGCGACGAGCAGTACTTC. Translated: CASSSARRSDEQYF.

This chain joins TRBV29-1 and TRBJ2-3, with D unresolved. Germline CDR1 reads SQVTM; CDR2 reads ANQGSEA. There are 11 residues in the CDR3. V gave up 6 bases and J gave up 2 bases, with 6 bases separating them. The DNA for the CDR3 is TGCAGCGTGACCCCCACAGATACGCAGTATTTT. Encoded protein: CSVTPTDTQYF.

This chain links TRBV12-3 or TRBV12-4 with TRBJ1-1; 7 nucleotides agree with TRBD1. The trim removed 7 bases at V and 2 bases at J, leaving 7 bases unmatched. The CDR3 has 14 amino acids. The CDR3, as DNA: TGTGCCAGCACCTGGACAGGAGCTAACACTGAAGCTTTCTTT. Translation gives CASTWTGANTEAFF.

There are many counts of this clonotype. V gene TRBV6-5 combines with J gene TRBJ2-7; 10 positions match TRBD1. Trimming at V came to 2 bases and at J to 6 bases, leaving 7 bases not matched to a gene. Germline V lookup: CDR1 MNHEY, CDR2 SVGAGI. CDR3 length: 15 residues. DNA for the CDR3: TGTGCCAGCAGTTACACCGGGACAGGGGCGAGCGAGCAGTACTTC. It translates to CASSYTGTGASEQYF.

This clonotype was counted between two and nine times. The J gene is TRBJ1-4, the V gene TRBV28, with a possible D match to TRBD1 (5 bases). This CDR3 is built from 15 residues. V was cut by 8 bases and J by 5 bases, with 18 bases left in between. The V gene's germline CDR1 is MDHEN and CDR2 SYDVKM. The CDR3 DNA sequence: TGTGCCAGCCGATACTCGGGGGGAGGGAATGAAAAACTGTTTTTT. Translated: CASRYSGGGNEKLFF.

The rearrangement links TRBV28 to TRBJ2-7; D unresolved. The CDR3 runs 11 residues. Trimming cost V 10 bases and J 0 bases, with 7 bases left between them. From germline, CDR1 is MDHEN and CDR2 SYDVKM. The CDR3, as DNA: TGTGCCACCCATTCCTCCTACGAGCAGTACTTC. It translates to CATHSSYEQYF.

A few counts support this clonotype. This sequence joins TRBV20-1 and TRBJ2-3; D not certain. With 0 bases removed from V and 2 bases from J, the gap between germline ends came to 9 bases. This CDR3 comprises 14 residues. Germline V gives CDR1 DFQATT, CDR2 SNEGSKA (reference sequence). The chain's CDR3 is CSAREFGYTDTQYF. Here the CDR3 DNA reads TGCAGTGCTAGAGAATTCGGGTACACAGATACGCAGTATTTT.

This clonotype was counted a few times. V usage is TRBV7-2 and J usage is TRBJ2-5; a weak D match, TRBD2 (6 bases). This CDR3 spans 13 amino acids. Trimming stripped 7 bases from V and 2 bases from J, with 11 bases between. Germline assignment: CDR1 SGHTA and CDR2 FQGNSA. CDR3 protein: CASTVGGQETQYF. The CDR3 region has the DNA TGTGCCAGCACTGTCGGGGGACAAGAGACCCAGTACTTC.

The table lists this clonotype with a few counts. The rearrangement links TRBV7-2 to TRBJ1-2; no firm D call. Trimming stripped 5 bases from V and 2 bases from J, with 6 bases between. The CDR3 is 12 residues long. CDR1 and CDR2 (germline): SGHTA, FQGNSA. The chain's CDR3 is CASSQPNYGYTF. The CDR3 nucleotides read TGTGCCAGCAGCCAACCCAACTATGGCTACACCTTC.

The CDR3 protein is CASSSDGRGQETQYF. The CDR3 coding sequence is TGTGCCAGCAGCTCGGACGGCAGGGGACAAGAGACCCAGTACTTC. J is TRBJ2-5 and V is TRBV7-9; weak D call: TRBD1 (6 bases). Germline CDR1 reads SEHNR; CDR2 reads FQNEAQ (reference sequence). The length of the CDR3 is 15 residues. V was trimmed by 4 bases and J by 2 bases, leaving 14 bases between them.

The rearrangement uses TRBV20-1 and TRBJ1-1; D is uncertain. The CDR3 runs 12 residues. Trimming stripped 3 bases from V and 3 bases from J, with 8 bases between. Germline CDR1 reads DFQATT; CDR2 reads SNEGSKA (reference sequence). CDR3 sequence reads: CSASRDHTEAFF. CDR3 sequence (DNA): TGCAGTGCTAGCCGGGATCACACTGAAGCTTTCTTT.

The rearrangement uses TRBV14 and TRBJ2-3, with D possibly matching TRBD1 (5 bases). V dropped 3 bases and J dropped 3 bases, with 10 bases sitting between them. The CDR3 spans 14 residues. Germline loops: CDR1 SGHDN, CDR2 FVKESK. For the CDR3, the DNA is TGTGCCAGCAGCCAGGCTAGGGGTACAGATACGCAGTATTTT. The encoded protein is CASSQARGTDTQYF.

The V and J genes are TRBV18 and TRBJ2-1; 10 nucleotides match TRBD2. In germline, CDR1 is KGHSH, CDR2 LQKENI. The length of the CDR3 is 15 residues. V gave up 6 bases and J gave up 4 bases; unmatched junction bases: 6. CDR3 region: CASSLSGRAYNEQFF. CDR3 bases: TGTGCCAGCTCCCTAAGCGGGAGGGCGTACAATGAGCAGTTCTTC.

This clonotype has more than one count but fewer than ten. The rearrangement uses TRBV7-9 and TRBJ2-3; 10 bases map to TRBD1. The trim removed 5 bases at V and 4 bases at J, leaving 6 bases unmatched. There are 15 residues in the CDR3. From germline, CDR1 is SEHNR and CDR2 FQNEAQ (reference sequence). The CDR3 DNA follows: TGTGCCAGCAGCGAAGGGACAGGGGTTGCAGATACGCAGTATTTT. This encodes CASSEGTGVADTQYF.

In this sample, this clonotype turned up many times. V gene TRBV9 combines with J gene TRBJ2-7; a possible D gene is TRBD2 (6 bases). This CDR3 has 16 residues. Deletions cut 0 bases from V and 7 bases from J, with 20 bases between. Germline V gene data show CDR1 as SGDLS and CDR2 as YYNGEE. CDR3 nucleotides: TGTGCCAGCAGCGTAGAAGACGGGAGTATTGGCCTGGAGCAGTACTTC. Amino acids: CASSVEDGSIGLEQYF.

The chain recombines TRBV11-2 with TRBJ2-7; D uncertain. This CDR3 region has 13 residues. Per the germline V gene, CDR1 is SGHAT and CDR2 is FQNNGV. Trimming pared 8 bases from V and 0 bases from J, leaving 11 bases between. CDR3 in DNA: TGTGCCAGCGACCCTTTTAGCTCCTACGAGCAGTACTTC. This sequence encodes CASDPFSSYEQYF.

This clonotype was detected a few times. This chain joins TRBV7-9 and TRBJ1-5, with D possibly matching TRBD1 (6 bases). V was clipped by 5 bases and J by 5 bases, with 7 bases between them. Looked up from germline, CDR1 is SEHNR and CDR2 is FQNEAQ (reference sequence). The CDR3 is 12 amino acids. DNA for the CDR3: TGTGCCAGCAGCAAGGGGGATCAGCCCCAGCATTTT. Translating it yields CASSKGDQPQHF.

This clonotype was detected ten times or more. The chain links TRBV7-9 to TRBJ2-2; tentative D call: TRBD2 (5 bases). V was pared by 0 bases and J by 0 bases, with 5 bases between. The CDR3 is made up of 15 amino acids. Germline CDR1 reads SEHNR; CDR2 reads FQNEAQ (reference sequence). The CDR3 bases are TGTGCCAGCAGCTTAGCGGGAGCGAACACCGGGGAGCTGTTTTTT. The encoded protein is CASSLAGANTGELFF.

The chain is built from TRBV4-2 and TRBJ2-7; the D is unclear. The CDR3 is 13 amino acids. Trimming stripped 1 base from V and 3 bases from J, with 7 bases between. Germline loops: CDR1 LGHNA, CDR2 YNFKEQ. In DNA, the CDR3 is TGTGCCAGCAGCCAAGCTACTAACTACGAGCAGTACTTC. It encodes CASSQATNYEQYF.

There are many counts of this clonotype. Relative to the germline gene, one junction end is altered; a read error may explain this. CDR3 DNA sequence: TGCGCCAGCAGCCCTGGACAGGGGAACACTGAAGCTTTCTTT. Residues: CASSPGQGNTEAFF. J is TRBJ1-1 and V is TRBV18; 8 bases align to TRBD1. The CDR3 has 14 amino acids. The V gene's germline CDR1 is KGHSH and CDR2 LQKENI.

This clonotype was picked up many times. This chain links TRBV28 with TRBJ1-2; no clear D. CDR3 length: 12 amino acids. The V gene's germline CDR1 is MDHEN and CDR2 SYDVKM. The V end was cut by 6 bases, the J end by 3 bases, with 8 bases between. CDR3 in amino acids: CASSYADYGYTF. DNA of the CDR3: TGTGCCAGCAGCTACGCGGACTATGGCTACACCTTC.

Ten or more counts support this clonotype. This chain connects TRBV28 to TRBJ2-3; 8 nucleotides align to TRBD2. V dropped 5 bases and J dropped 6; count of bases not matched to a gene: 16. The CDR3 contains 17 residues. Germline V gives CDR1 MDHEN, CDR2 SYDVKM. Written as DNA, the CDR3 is TGTGCCAGCAGTGGGCCGCATAGCGGGACGAGTGGCGATACGCAGTATTTT. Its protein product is CASSGPHSGTSGDTQYF.

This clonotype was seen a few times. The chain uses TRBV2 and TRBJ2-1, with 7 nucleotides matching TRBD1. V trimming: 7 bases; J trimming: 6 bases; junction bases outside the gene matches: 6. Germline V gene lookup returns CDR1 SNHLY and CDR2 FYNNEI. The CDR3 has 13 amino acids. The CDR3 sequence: CASNPDRANEQFF. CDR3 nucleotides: TGTGCCAGCAACCCCGACAGGGCCAATGAGCAGTTCTTC. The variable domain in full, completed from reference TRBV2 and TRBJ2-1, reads EPEVTQTPSHQVTQMGQEVILRCVPISNHLYFYWYRQILGQKVEFLVSFYNNEISEKSEIFDDQFSVERPDGSNFTLKIRSTKLEDSAMYFCASNPDRANEQFFGPGTRLTVL.

The CDR3 spells CASSRGNTEAFF. CDR3 bases: TGCGCCAGCAGCCGGGGTAACACTGAAGCTTTCTTT. This chain uses TRBV5-1 with TRBJ1-1, with D unresolved. This CDR3 has 12 amino acids. Looked up from germline, CDR1 is SGHRS and CDR2 is YFSETQ. V gave up 4 bases and J gave up 2 bases, with 6 bases separating them.

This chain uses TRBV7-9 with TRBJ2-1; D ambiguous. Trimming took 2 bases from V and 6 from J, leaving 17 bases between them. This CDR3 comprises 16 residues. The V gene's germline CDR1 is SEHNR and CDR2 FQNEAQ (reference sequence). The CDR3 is CASSLLGYPIRNEQFF. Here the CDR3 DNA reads TGTGCCAGCAGCTTATTGGGCTATCCGATCCGCAATGAGCAGTTCTTC.

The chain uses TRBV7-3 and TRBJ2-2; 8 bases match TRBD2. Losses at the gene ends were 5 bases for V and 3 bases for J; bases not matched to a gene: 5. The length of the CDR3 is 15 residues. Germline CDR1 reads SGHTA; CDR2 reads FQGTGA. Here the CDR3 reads CASSPIAGYTGELFF. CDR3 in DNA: TGTGCCAGCAGCCCTATAGCGGGATACACCGGGGAGCTGTTTTTT.

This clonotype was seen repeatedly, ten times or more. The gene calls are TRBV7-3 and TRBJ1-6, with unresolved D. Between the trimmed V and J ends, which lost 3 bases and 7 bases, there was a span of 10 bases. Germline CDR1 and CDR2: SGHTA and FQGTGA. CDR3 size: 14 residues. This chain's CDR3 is CASSLGGINSPLHF. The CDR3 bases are TGTGCCAGCAGCTTGGGAGGGATCAATTCACCCCTCCACTTT.